This T cell receptor (beta chain) was recovered during a study of blood T cell repertoires in COVID-19. Produced via immunoSEQ multiplex PCR; TCRdb's table is partial and in-frame only. The table shows around 170,000 clones, with under 85% occurring only once. This clone came up once. The germline gives CDR1 SNHLY, CDR2 FYNNEI. V lost 6 bases to trimming and J lost 3 bases; unmatched junction nucleotides: 7. This CDR3 is 15 amino acids long. The chain is built from TRBV2 and TRBJ1-2; 10 bases map to TRBD1. The sequenced sample consisted of peripheral blood. The sequence was obtained from a woman aged 40 to 55 with acute or convalescent COVID-19. The CDR3 nucleotides read TGTGCCAGCAGCAGACAGGGGGCGATGGACTATGGCTACACCTTC. This sequence encodes CASSRQGAMDYGYTF.